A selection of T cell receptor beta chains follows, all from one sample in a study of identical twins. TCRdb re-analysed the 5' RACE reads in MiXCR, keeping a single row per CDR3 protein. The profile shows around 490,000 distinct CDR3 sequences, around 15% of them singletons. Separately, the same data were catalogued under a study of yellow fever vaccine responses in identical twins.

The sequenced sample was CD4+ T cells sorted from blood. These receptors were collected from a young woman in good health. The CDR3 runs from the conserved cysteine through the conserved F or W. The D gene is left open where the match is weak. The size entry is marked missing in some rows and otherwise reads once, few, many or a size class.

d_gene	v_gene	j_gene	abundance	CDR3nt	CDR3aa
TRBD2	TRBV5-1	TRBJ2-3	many	TGCGCCAGCAGCTTGGGCGGGGGATACACAGATACGCAGTATTTT	CASSLGGGYTDTQYF
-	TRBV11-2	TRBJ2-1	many	TGTGCCAGCAGCTTACTCTACAATGAGCAGTTCTTC	CASSLLYNEQFF
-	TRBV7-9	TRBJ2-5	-	TGTGCCAGCAGCTTAATCCAGACAGACCAAGAGACCCAGTACTTC	CASSLIQTDQETQYF
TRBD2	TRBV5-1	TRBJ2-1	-	TGCGCCAGCAGCCCCCACCCTAGCGGGATATTTAATGAGCAGTTCTTC	CASSPHPSGIFNEQFF
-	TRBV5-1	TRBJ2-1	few	TGCGCCAGCAGCTCGCTCCGGCCCGGCCCCTACAATGAGCAGTTCTTC	CASSSLRPGPYNEQFF
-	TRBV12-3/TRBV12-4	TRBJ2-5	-	TGTGCCATCGGAAACGGCCCGATGGGGACCCAGTACTTC	CAIGNGPMGTQYF
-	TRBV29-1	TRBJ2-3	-	TGCAGCGTTGATAGGGAGCGGACAGATACGCAGTATTTT	CSVDRERTDTQYF
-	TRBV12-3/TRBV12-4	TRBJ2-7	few	TGTGCCAGCAGTTTCGGGGGGCTGAGGGAGCAGTACTTC	CASSFGGLREQYF
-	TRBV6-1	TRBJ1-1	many	TGTGCCAGCAGTCAGACAGTGAACACTGAAGCTTTCTTT	CASSQTVNTEAFF
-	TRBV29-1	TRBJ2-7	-	TGCAGCGTTCTAGGGGGTCCGCACTACGAGCAGTACTTC	CSVLGGPHYEQYF
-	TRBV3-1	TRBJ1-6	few	TGTGCCAGCAGTCCCTCGGCAGGGAACAATTCACCCCTCCACTTT	CASSPSAGNNSPLHF
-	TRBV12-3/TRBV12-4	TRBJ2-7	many	TGTGCCAGCAGTTTCCGCAGGGGTCCCTACGAGCAGTACTTC	CASSFRRGPYEQYF
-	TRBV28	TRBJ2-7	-	TGTGCCAGCACCCAATACTTCGAGCAGTACTTC	CASTQYFEQYF
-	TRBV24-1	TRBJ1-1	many	TGTGCCACCAGTTCAAACAGATTGAACACTGAAGCTTTCTTT	CATSSNRLNTEAFF
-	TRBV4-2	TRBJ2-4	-	TGTGCCAGCGGAACCCGCGGGGTGGGTAACATTCAGTACTTC	CASGTRGVGNIQYF
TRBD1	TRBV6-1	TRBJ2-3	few	TGTGCCAGCAGTCCAGGGGGCGCCTGGGCAGATACGCAGTATTTT	CASSPGGAWADTQYF
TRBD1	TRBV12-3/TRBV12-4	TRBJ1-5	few	TGTGCCAGCAGTTTTGGAACAGGGGGGCGGCAGCCCCAGCATTTT	CASSFGTGGRQPQHF
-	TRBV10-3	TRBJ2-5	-	TGTGCCATCAGTGTTCAGGCCAACCAAGAGACCCAGTACTTC	CAISVQANQETQYF
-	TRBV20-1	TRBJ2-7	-	TGCTCCGCTAGAACAGGCGGTAGTGACGAGCAGTACTTC	CSARTGGSDEQYF
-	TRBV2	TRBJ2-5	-	TGTGCCAGCAGTGGTGGAAGCGCCGACCAAGAGACCCAGTACTTC	CASSGGSADQETQYF
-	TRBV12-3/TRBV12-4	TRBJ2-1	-	TGTGCCAGCAGTCCGATCCCGGGCCCACCCCCGGGTGAGCAGTTCTTC	CASSPIPGPPPGEQFF
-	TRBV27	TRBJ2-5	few	TGTGCCAGCAGTTTATTTGGTCGGGCTAACCAAGAGACCCAGTACTTC	CASSLFGRANQETQYF
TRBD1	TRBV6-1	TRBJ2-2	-	TGTGCCAGCAGAAACGACAGGGACCTCACCGGGGAGCTGTTTTTT	CASRNDRDLTGELFF
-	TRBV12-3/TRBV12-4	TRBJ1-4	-	TGTGCCAGCAGCCCACACCCCGGCGGTGCAACTAATGAAAAACTGTTTTTT	CASSPHPGGATNEKLFF
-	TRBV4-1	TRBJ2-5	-	TGCGCTAGCAGCCCAGAAAGGGTAGCGGAGACCCAGTACTTC	CASSPERVAETQYF
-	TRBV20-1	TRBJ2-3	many	TGCAGGACCGAGGGGGGACGGGATACGCAGTATTTT	CRTEGGRDTQYF
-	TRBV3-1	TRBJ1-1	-	TGTGCCAGCAGCCCAAGACCCGCAGGGTACACTGAAGCTTTCTTT	CASSPRPAGYTEAFF
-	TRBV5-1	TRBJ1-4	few	TGCGCCAGCAAGCCGGACAGAAATAATGAAAAACTGTTTTTT	CASKPDRNNEKLFF
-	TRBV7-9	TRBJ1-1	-	TGTGCCACCAGGATGGGAACGGGAGGGACTGAAGCTTTCTTT	CATRMGTGGTEAFF
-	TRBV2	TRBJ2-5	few	TGTGCCAGCAGTGAAGACAGGGCCAACCAAGAGACCCAGTACTTC	CASSEDRANQETQYF
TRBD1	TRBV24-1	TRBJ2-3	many	TGTGCCACCACCCCGGGGACAGGGGTTTCAGATACGCAGTATTTT	CATTPGTGVSDTQYF
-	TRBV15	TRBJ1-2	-	TGTGCCACCAGCAGAGTGGCCAGTAGAGGTGATGGCTACACCTTC	CATSRVASRGDGYTF
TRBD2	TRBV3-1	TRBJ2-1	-	TGTGCCAGCAGACAGACTAGCGGGAACCACAATGAGCAGTTCTTC	CASRQTSGNHNEQFF
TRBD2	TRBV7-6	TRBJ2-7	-	TGTGCCAGCAGCTTAAGGGGAGGGATAAATAGCTACGAGCAGTACTTC	CASSLRGGINSYEQYF
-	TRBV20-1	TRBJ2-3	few	TGCAGTGCTAGAGAGGGAACAACTAGCACAGATACGCAGTATTTT	CSAREGTTSTDTQYF
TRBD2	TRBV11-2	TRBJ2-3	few	TGTGCCAGCAGCTGGACTAGCGGGAGCCTTGGGGGCACAGATACGCAGTATTTT	CASSWTSGSLGGTDTQYF
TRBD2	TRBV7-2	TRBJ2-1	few	TGTGCCAGCAGCTTAGTAGGTGGCGGGAGCTCCTACAATGAGCAGTTCTTC	CASSLVGGGSSYNEQFF
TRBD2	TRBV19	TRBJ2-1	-	TGTGCCAGTAGTATACTAGCGGGAGTTCCCAGGGATGAGCAGTTCTTC	CASSILAGVPRDEQFF
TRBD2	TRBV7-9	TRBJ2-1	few	TGTGCCAGCAGCCCCACCCCGCGGACTAGCGGCAGAAATGAGCAGTTCTTC	CASSPTPRTSGRNEQFF
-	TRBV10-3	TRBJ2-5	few	TGTGCCAGCACACCGGTGGGGCAAGAGACCCAGTACTTC	CASTPVGQETQYF
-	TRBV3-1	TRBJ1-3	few	TGTGCCAGCAGCCAAGAACGGAACTCTGGAAACACCATATATTTT	CASSQERNSGNTIYF
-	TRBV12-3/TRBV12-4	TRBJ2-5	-	TGTGCCAGCAGTTTTGGGGGTCAAGAAGAGACCCAGTACTTC	CASSFGGQEETQYF
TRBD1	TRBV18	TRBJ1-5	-	TGTGCCAGCTCACTAGGACAGGATCACAATCAGCCCCAGCATTTT	CASSLGQDHNQPQHF
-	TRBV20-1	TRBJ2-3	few	TGCAGTGCTGAGATAGAACAGGCAGATACGCAGTATTTT	CSAEIEQADTQYF
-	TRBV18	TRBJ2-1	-	TGTGCCAGCTCACCCCCGGGGCCTTACGGTGAGCAGTTCTTC	CASSPPGPYGEQFF
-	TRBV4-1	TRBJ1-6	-	TGCGCCAGCAGCCAGACCCGGAGGACCGGGAATTCACCCCTCCACTTT	CASSQTRRTGNSPLHF
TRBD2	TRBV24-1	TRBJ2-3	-	TGTGCCACCAGTGATTTGCCTTCGGCGGGGGGGCAAGATACGCAGTATTTT	CATSDLPSAGGQDTQYF
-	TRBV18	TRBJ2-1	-	TGTGCCAGCAGACTGACTAACGACAATGAGCAGTTCTTC	CASRLTNDNEQFF
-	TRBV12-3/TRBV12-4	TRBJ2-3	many	TGTGCCAGCAGCCTGCGGCCAGATACGCAGTATTTT	CASSLRPDTQYF
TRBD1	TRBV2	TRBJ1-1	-	TGTGCCAGCACGGGGACAGGCGGTGTGAACACTGAAGCTTTCTTT	CASTGTGGVNTEAFF
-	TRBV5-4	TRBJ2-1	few	TGTGCCAGCAGCAAAGTCGGGAGCTCCTACAATGAGCAGTTCTTC	CASSKVGSSYNEQFF
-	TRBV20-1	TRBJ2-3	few	TGCAGTGCTAGAGATCCCCAGAACACAGATACGCAGTATTTT	CSARDPQNTDTQYF
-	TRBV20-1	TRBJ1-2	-	TGCAGTGCTGAGAACTATGGCTACACCTTC	CSAENYGYTF
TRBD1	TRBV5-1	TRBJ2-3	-	TGCGCCAGCAGATCCCGGACAGGGGGAGGTTCGGATACGCAGTATTTT	CASRSRTGGGSDTQYF
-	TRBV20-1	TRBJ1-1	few	TGCAGTGCTAGAGGGCCGGGGTTGGGAGCTTTCTTT	CSARGPGLGAFF
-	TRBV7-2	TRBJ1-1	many	TGTGCCAGCAGCTTAGCAGGGAAGGGAGCTGAAGCTTTCTTT	CASSLAGKGAEAFF
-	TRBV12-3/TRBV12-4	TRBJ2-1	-	TGTGCCAGCAGTCGGGACCTGAATGAGCAGTTCTTC	CASSRDLNEQFF